This T cell receptor (beta chain) was found in a study of PD-L1 blockade in urothelial cancer. Trimming took 6 bases from V and 4 from J; bases not matched to a gene: 1. Germline CDR1 LNHDA, CDR2 SQIVND (reference sequence). The CDR3 runs 13 residues. Measured with immunoSEQ multiplex PCR; TCRdb has only the in-frame clones, and not every one. The sample consists of approximately 65,000 clones, less than 90% of them appearing once. The sample here was PBMCs, taken around atezolizumab (anti-PD-L1) treatment. The chain employs TRBV19 and TRBJ1-3, with TRBD1 matching over 9 bases. This sequence originates from a man aged 55 to 70 with urothelial cancer. Here the CDR3 reads CASRGQGGNTIYF. DNA for the CDR3: TGTGCCAGTAGGGGACAGGGCGGAAACACCATATATTTT.